The entry that follows covers one T cell receptor beta chain sequence. Its antigen is unidentified. Genomic DNA of each subset was evenly split across several immunoSEQ plates. Methods used by the authors: Quality scores were absent from the junction-only immunoSEQ sequences, so filtering differed. TCRdb's table, derived via immunoSEQ multiplex PCR, lists solely in-frame clones and lacks some. Clone size and V and J calls were adopted from that table, with D and trimming inferred from the DNA. The sample contains about 2,200,000 clones, about 92% of which appear only once. These data come from a study of shared clonotypes between healthy human individuals. Findings and caveats of the study: For naive CD4 cells, roughly 4.6% of clonotypes were shared across a handful of donors. Having only a few donors restricted how much genetic and exposure-history diversity was captured.

In the naive CD8 group, cells lacked CD45RO and were positively selected for CCR7, so terminally differentiated effector memory CD45RA+ cells were left out. The CDR3 loop spans 11 amino acids. V was trimmed by 3 bases and J by 5 bases, leaving 7 bases between them. Germline lookup yields CDR1 GTSNPN and CDR2 SVGIG (reference sequence). The TCR originated in a man between 18 and 35 years old in good health. Some clones in this sample may be carry-over from other donors' samples. The rearrangement joins TRBV30 to TRBJ1-1; D is ambiguous. The material sequenced was naive CD8+ T cells from PBMCs. DNA for the CDR3: TGTGCCTGGAGCGGTAGGACTGAAGCTTTCTTT. Its protein product is CAWSGRTEAFF. The variable domain in full, with the rest retrieved from reference TRBV30 and TRBJ1-1, is SQTIHQWPATLVQPVGSPLSLECTVEGTSNPNLYWYRQAAGRGLQLLFYSVGIGQISSEVPQNLSASRPQDRQFILSSKKLLLSDSGFYLCAWSGRTEAFFGQGTRLTVV.